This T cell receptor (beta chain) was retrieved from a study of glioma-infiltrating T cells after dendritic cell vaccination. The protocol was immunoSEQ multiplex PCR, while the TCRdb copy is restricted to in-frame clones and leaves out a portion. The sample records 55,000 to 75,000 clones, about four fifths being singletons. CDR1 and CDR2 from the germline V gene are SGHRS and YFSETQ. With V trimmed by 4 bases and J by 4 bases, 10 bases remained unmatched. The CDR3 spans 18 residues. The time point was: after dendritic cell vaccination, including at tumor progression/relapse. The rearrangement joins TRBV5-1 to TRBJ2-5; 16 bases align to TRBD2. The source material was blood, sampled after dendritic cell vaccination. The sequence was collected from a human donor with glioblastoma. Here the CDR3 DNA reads TGCGCCAGCAGCCCCGGGACTAGCGGGGGGGCTACGGGAGAGACCCAGTACTTC. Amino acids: CASSPGTSGGATGETQYF.